Listed here is a single TCR beta chain. The antigen it binds to is not known. Per-nucleotide qualities are absent, and no much larger clonotype sits a single base away. Via the germline V gene (reference sequence), CDR1 is SEHNR and CDR2 FQNEAQ. The junction shows trimming of 5 bases on V and 4 bases on J, and the gene matches do not reach 4 bases of it. Spanning cysteine to phenylalanine, the CDR3 consists of 13 amino acids. The entry retains the CDR3 DNA only, 39 bases that are in frame from base 1. Collaborating institutions collected whole blood in K2EDTA tubes following their own protocols. Collaborator samples were shipped for TCRbeta analysis as frozen whole blood, isolated PBMCs, or DNA extracted from either sample type. The sample originates from a study of blood T cell repertoires in COVID-19 (TCRdb year 2020). Background on the whole study: Samples covering the acute and convalescent phases of COVID-19 were provided by collaborators in the United States, Italy and Spain. The material from the prospective study consisted of cDNA or gDNA derived from T cells, B-cell-depleted T cells, or PBMCs. Deeply sampled blood TCRbeta repertoires from subjects exposed to, actively infected with, or recovered from COVID-19 were included in the dataset. The repertoires were made available in a free public database intended to serve as a resource for research on the immune response to SARS-CoV-2. The samples were drawn from the first 160 participants of the ongoing ImmuneRACE study and from 1,200 or so subjects provided by 6 global collaborators. Nearly every sample came with metadata listing a de-identified subject ID, COVID-19 status, age in years and sex. Where available, HLA class I and class II types were obtained from metadata supplied by the sample provider rather than from assay-based typing. Study-level results and caveats: How much clinical and demographic metadata was included differed by source and by participant, and the metadata was provided uncurated.

TCRbeta CDR3 regions were amplified from genomic DNA by means of the immunoSEQ Assay, a bias-controlled multiplex PCR. The original pipeline was this. The number of nucleated cells in each sample was estimated from the amplification of reference gene primers within the assay. To quantify the absolute abundance of each unique TCRbeta CDR3 rearrangement, sequence reads were collapsed and filtered. For each sample, productive Simpson clonality was calculated as the square root of Simpson's diversity index over productive rearrangements. The table was pulled from immuneACCESS by TCRdb, which kept in-frame rearrangements only. Such tables lose some clones; where checked, under half of the loss comes from unresolved V genes, and the rest has no known cause. The V and J calls and clone size were taken over from that table, and D and trimming were inferred from the DNA. Present in this sample are over 150,000 clones, about three quarters of which were seen just once. The ten largest clonotypes hold 1.5% to 2% of the sample.

This receptor was taken from a man older than 75 with acute or convalescent COVID-19. The sequence joins TRBV7-9 to TRBJ1-2, with 7 bases in between that match TRBD1. Material for sequencing was peripheral blood. DNA sequence: TGTGCCAGCAGCGTCGACAGGGTCTATGGCTACACCTTC. This is translated as CASSVDRVYGYTF.